The source of this T cell receptor beta chain is a study of T cell repertoires in cytomegalovirus infection. Germline CDR1 and CDR2: SGHTA and FQGNSA. The V gene end was trimmed by 4 bases and the J gene end by 6 bases; junction bases not matched to a gene: 7. The CDR3 extends over 16 amino acids. TCRdb itself ran the reads through MiXCR, one entry per CDR3 protein. Among 510,000 or so distinct CDR3 sequences listed, around 27% were seen once. The J gene is TRBJ2-3, the V gene TRBV7-2, with 13 bases identical to TRBD2. This TCR derives from a human donor in good health (CMV status not recorded). Some clones in this sample may be carry-over from other donors' samples. The sequenced sample was PBMCs. The CDR3 bases are TGTGCCAGCAGCTCTCGGACTAGCGGGAGTGTGGATACGCAGTATTTT. As protein: CASSSRTSGSVDTQYF.